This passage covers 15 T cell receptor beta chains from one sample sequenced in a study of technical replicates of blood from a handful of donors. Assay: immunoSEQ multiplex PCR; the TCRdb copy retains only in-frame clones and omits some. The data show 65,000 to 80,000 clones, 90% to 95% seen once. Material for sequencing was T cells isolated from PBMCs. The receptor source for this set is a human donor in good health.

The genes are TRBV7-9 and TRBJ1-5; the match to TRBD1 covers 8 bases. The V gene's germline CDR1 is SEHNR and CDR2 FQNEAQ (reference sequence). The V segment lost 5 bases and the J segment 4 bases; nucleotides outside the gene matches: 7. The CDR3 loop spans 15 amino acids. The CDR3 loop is CASSKGQGMNQPQHF. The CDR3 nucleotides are TGTGCCAGCAGCAAAGGACAGGGTATGAATCAGCCCCAGCATTTT.

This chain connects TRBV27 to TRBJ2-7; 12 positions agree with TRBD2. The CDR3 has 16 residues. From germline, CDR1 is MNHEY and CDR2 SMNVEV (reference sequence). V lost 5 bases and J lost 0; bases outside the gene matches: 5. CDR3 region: CASSHLLAGGSYEQYF. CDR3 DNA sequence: TGTGCCAGCAGTCACCTACTAGCGGGAGGCTCCTACGAGCAGTACTTC.

CDR3 loop: CASSFLLTGPMNTEAFF. The CDR3 DNA follows: TGTGCCAGCAGCTTCCTCCTGACAGGACCCATGAACACTGAAGCTTTCTTT. The chain joins TRBV7-9 to TRBJ1-1; a possible D gene is TRBD1 (6 bases). The germline V and J ends were trimmed by 3 bases and 0 bases, with 17 bases remaining between them. The germline gives CDR1 SEHNR, CDR2 FQNEAQ (reference sequence). The CDR3 runs to 17 residues.

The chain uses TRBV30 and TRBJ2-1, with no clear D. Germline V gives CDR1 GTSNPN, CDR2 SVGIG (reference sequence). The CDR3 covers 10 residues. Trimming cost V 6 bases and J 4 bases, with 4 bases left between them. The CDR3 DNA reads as TGTGCCTGCCGTTACAATGAGCAGTTCTTC. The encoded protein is CACRYNEQFF.

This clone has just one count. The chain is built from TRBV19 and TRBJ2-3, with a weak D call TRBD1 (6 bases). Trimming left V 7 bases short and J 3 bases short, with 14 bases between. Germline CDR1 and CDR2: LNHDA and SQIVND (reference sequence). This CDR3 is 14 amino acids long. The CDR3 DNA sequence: TGTGCCAGTAAAGCAGGGCAGGGGACAGATACGCAGTATTTT. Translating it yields CASKAGQGTDTQYF.

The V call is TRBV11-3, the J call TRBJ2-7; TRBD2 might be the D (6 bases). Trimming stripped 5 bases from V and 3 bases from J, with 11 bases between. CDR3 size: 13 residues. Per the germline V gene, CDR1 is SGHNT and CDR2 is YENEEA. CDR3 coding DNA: TGTGCCAGCAGCAGAACTAGCAACTACGAGCAGTACTTC. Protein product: CASSRTSNYEQYF.

The CDR3 nucleotides read TGTGCCAGCAGCGTAGGTTTTGGGGGTAGCGGGAAAGAGACCCAGTACTTC. This sequence encodes CASSVGFGGSGKETQYF. The chain links TRBV9 to TRBJ2-5; TRBD2 agrees at 8 bases. Trimming cost V 0 bases and J 3 bases; bases outside gene matches: 10. Germline values: CDR1 SGDLS, CDR2 YYNGEE. The CDR3 has 17 amino acids.

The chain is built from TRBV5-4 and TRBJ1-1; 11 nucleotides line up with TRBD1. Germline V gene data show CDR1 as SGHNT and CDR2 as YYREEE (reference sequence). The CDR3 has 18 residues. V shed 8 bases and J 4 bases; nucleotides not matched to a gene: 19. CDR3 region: CASSNAGQGAWGSTEAFF. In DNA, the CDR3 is TGTGCCAGTTCAAACGCCGGACAGGGGGCTTGGGGTAGCACTGAAGCTTTCTTT.

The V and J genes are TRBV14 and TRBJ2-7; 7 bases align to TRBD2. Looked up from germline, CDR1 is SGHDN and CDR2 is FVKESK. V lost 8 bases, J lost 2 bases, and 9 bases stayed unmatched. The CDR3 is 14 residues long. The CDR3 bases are TGTGCCAGCCAGAGGAGCGGGGTTACCTACGAGCAGTACTTC. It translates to CASQRSGVTYEQYF.

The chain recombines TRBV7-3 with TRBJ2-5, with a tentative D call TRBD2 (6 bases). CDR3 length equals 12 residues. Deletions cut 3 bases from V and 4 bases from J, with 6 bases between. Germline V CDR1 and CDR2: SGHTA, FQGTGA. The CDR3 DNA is TGTGCCAGCAGCTTCGGGGGAGAGACCCAGTACTTC. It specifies CASSFGGETQYF.

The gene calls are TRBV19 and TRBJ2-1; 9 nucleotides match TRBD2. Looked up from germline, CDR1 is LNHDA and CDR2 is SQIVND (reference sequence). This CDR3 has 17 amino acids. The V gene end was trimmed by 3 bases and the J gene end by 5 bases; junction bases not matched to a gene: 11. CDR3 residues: CASSMNLGLAGHNEQFF. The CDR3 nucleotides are TGTGCCAGTAGTATGAATCTCGGGCTAGCGGGGCACAATGAGCAGTTCTTC.

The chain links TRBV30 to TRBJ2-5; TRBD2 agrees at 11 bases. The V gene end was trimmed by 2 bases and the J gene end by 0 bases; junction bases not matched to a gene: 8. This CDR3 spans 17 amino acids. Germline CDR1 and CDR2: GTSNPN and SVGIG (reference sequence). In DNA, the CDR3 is TGTGCCTGGAGTAAGGGACTAGCGGACTTGTACCAAGAGACCCAGTACTTC. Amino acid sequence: CAWSKGLADLYQETQYF.

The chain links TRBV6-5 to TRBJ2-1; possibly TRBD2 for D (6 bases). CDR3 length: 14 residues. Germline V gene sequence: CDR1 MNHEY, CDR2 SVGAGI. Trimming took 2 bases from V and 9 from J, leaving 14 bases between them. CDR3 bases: TGTGCCAGCAGTTACCACCAACTAGCTCCTGAGCAGTTCTTC. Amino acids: CASSYHQLAPEQFF.

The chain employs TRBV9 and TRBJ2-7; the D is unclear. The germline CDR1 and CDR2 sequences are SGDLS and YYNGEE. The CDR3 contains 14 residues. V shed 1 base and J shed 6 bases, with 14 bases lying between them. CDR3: CASSVSAIHPEQYF. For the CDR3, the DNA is TGTGCCAGCAGCGTAAGCGCCATACACCCCGAGCAGTACTTC.

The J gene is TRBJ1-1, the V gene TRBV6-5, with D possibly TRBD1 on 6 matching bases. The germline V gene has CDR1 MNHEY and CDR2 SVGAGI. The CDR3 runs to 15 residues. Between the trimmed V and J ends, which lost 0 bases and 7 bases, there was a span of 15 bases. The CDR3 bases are TGTGCCAGCAGTTACTCGACCGGGACATTTAATGAAGCTTTCTTT. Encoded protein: CASSYSTGTFNEAFF.